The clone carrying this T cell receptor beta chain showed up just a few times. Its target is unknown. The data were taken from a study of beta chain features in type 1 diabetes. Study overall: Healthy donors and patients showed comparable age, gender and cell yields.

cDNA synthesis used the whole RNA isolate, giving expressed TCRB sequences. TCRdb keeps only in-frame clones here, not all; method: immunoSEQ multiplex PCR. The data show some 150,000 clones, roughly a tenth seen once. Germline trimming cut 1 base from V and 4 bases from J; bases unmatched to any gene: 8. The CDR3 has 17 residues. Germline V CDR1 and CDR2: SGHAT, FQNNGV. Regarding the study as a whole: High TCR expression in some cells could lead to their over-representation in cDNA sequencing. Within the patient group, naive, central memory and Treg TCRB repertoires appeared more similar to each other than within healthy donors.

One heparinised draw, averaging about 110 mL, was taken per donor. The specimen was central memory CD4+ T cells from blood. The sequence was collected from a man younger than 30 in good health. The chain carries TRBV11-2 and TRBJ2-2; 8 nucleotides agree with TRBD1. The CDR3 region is CASSLVAGGMVTGELFF. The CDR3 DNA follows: TGTGCCAGCAGCTTAGTGGCAGGGGGCATGGTCACCGGGGAGCTGTTTTTT.